This T cell receptor (beta chain) was captured in a study of T cell changes during pregnancy in multiple sclerosis. CDR3 length equals 14 residues. Trimming took 7 bases from V and 4 from J; bases not matched to a gene: 9. CDR1 and CDR2 from the germline V gene are ENHRY and SYGVKD. Generated by immunoSEQ multiplex PCR, the TCRdb table keeps only in-frame clones and is missing some. Of fewer than 15,000 clones in the sample, 85% to 90% are singletons; the top ten hold approximately 12%. Sequencing used CD8+ T cells from peripheral blood mononuclear cells, obtained after pregnancy. The chain recombines TRBV10-3 with TRBJ2-7; 8 bases agree with TRBD1. The origin of this receptor is a female donor in good health, enrolled as a control in a pregnancy study. DNA of the CDR3: TGTGCCATCACCGCGGACAGGGCGGAATACGAGCAGTACTTC. Translating it yields CAITADRAEYEQYF.